What follows are 28 T cell receptor beta chains derived from one specimen sequenced in a study of neurological immune-mediated disorders. Each CDR3 protein gets one entry after TCRdb re-called the 5' RACE reads with MiXCR. Altogether about 74,000 distinct CDR3 sequences are present, roughly 5% being singletons, with the ten largest covering roughly 7%. Sequencing input: PBMCs. The receptor set was obtained from a man aged 18 to 29 with multiple sclerosis.

This chain connects TRBV7-3 to TRBJ2-3; D uncertain. Looked up from germline, CDR1 is SGHTA and CDR2 is FQGTGA. CDR3 length: 13 amino acids. Trimming took off 2 bases at V and 2 bases at J, with 5 bases between the two ends. As DNA, the CDR3 is TGTGCCAGCAGCTTATTAGTCACAGATACGCAGTATTTT. Encoded protein: CASSLLVTDTQYF.

The sample holds many counts of this clonotype. The chain recombines TRBV20-1 with TRBJ2-1; D remains unclear. Trimming took off 5 bases at V and 4 bases at J, with 15 bases between the two ends. The CDR3 loop spans 14 amino acids. Per the germline V gene, CDR1 is DFQATT and CDR2 is SNEGSKA (reference sequence). The CDR3 region has the DNA TGCAGTGCTTCCCCAGCCCGGTTATACAATGAGCAGTTCTTC. This sequence encodes CSASPARLYNEQFF.

This clonotype was seen ten or more times. This chain joins TRBV29-1 and TRBJ1-2; maybe TRBD1 (6 bases). Germline values: CDR1 SQVTM, CDR2 ANQGSEA. V lost 7 bases and J lost 4, with 22 bases in between. The CDR3 covers 15 residues. The CDR3 DNA reads TGCAGCGCCCGTCGCGGGCAGGGGAGCGGCTATGGCTACACCTTC. Translation: CSARRGQGSGYGYTF.

This clonotype was detected ten times or more. This rearrangement joins TRBV20-1 to TRBJ2-7, with TRBD1 identical over 9 bases. The J segment lost 2 bases and the V segment lost 5 bases, leaving 7 bases of the junction unmatched. Germline assignment: CDR1 DFQATT and CDR2 SNEGSKA (reference sequence). The CDR3 has 14 residues. In DNA, the CDR3 is TGCAGTGCTCTACCGGGACAGGGCCCCTACGAGCAGTACTTC. Translated, it gives CSALPGQGPYEQYF.

This clonotype was found many times. The chain has TRBV5-1 and TRBJ2-1; D not resolved. V was trimmed by 0 bases and J by 7 bases, leaving 8 bases between them. The CDR3 has 13 residues. Germline lookup yields CDR1 SGHRS and CDR2 YFSETQ. This CDR3 is CASSLDEVNEQFF. The CDR3 DNA reads as TGCGCCAGCAGCTTGGATGAGGTGAATGAGCAGTTCTTC.

Ten or more counts support this clonotype. This chain uses TRBV20-1 with TRBJ1-2, with 8 bases matching TRBD1. Per germline, CDR1 DFQATT and CDR2 SNEGSKA (reference sequence). The CDR3 sequence is 12 residues long. V lost 5 bases, J lost 4 bases, and 3 bases stayed unmatched. CDR3 nucleotides: TGCAGTGCTTCCGGGACAGGCTATGGCTACACCTTC. It codes for CSASGTGYGYTF.

This clonotype was seen only a few times. This chain connects TRBV2 to TRBJ2-2, with D maybe TRBD2 (7 bases). The length of the CDR3 is 14 residues. Trimming stripped 8 bases from V and 5 bases from J, with 15 bases between. Germline loops: CDR1 SNHLY, CDR2 FYNNEI. The CDR3: CASRTGGETGELFF. CDR3 sequence (DNA): TGTGCCAGCCGAACGGGGGGCGAGACCGGGGAGCTGTTTTTT.

Ten or more counts support this clonotype. The chain carries TRBV14 and TRBJ2-7; D is ambiguous. This CDR3 contains 13 residues. V shed 5 bases and J shed 7 bases, with 15 bases lying between them. Germline CDR1 reads SGHDN; CDR2 reads FVKESK. DNA for the CDR3: TGTGCCAGCAGCGCACGCCGGCACGGGGAGCAGTACTTC. Translated: CASSARRHGEQYF.

The sample holds many counts of this clonotype. The junction departs from the called germline gene at one end, perhaps through a read error. The chain recombines TRBV7-2 with TRBJ2-7; 7 nucleotides line up with TRBD2. CDR3 size: 16 residues. Germline values: CDR1 SGHTA, CDR2 FQGNSA. The chain's CDR3 is CASSLGIGRISNEQYF. The DNA of the CDR3 is TGTGCCAGCAGCTTGGGTATCGGGAGGATCTCCAACGAGCAGTACTTC.

This clonotype was seen at least ten times. This chain connects TRBV5-5 to TRBJ1-1, with D hard to call. V gave up 3 bases and J gave up 4 bases, with 13 bases separating them. This CDR3 has 14 amino acids. Germline values: CDR1 SGHKS, CDR2 YYEKEE (reference sequence). The CDR3 loop is CASSSRKAFTEAFF. DNA of the CDR3: TGTGCCAGCAGCTCAAGGAAGGCTTTCACTGAAGCTTTCTTT.

The genes are TRBV6-2 or TRBV6-3 and TRBJ2-1; D is undetermined. Deletions cut 7 bases from V and 0 bases from J, with 7 bases between. The CDR3 extends over 13 amino acids. Germline CDR1 reads MNHEY; CDR2 reads SVGEGT. CDR3 in amino acids: CASKAYSYNEQFF. The CDR3 DNA reads TGTGCCAGCAAGGCCTACTCCTACAATGAGCAGTTCTTC.

Ten or more counts support this clonotype. The chain's CDR3 is CASSFRGLGTEAFF. The CDR3 DNA follows: TGTGCCAGCAGCTTCAGGGGGCTTGGCACTGAAGCTTTCTTT. The chain joins TRBV7-2 to TRBJ1-1, with 8 bases identical to TRBD1. The CDR3 contains 14 residues. Trimming cost V 3 bases and J 4 bases; bases outside gene matches: 4. Germline V gene data show CDR1 as SGHTA and CDR2 as FQGNSA.

This clonotype was seen at least ten times. This rearrangement joins TRBV7-2 to TRBJ2-3; 12 bases agree with TRBD2. The CDR3 runs to 17 residues. With V trimmed by 5 bases and J by 1 base, 7 bases remained unmatched. From germline, CDR1 is SGHTA and CDR2 FQGNSA. This CDR3 reads CASSGSSGRGRTDTQYF. The DNA of the CDR3 is TGTGCCAGCAGCGGGTCTAGCGGGAGGGGCCGCACAGATACGCAGTATTTT.

The table lists this clonotype with many counts. V and J are TRBV5-1 and TRBJ2-1; maybe TRBD1 (5 bases). Germline assignment: CDR1 SGHRS and CDR2 YFSETQ. The CDR3 has 16 amino acids. V lost 4 bases and J 9 bases, leaving 23 bases between the germline ends. CDR3 DNA: TGCGCCAGCAGCCCCAGACAGTCCGGTGGGTTGGGTGAGCAGTTCTTC. It yields the protein CASSPRQSGGLGEQFF. The full variable domain, rest sourced from reference TRBV5-1 and TRBJ2-1, is KAGVTQTPRYLIKTRGQQVTLSCSPISGHRSVSWYQQTPGQGLQFLFEYFSETQRNKGNFPGRFSGRQFSNSRSEMNVSTLELGDSALYLCASSPRQSGGLGEQFFGPGTRLTVL.

In this sample, this clonotype turned up many times. The CDR3 DNA is TGCGCCAGCAGCCCTAGCGGAGCCTACAATGAGCAGTTCTTC. It is translated as CASSPSGAYNEQFF. The J gene is TRBJ2-1, the V gene TRBV5-1; 7 bases are shared with TRBD2. The CDR3 runs to 14 residues. V shed 4 bases, J shed 2 bases, and the junction held 3 bases outside the gene matches. Per germline, CDR1 SGHRS and CDR2 YFSETQ.

This clonotype was seen many times. The rearrangement joins TRBV7-2 to TRBJ2-3; D remains ambiguous. CDR3 length: 13 residues. V was clipped by 2 bases and J by 7 bases, with 10 bases between them. Germline loops: CDR1 SGHTA, CDR2 FQGNSA. The CDR3 loop reads CASSLSQDHTQYF. For the CDR3, the DNA is TGTGCCAGCAGCTTATCCCAGGACCATACGCAGTATTTT. Based on the CDR3 plus reference TRBV7-2 and TRBJ2-3, the full variable domain is GAGVSQSPSNKVTEKGKDVELRCDPISGHTALYWYRQSLGQGLEFLIYFQGNSAPDKSGLPSDRFSAERTGGSVSTLTIQRTQQEDSAVYLCASSLSQDHTQYFGPGTRLTVL.

This clonotype was recorded many times. The chain couples TRBV6-6 to TRBJ2-5; D tentatively reads TRBD1 or TRBD2 (5 bases each). V was trimmed by 4 bases and J by 7 bases, leaving 19 bases between them. CDR1 is MNHNY and CDR2 is SVGAGI in the germline V gene (reference sequence). The CDR3 totals 15 residues. CDR3 in DNA: TGTGCCAGCAGTTCGATCCAGGGACCGCTTGGGACCCAGTACTTC. Protein sequence: CASSSIQGPLGTQYF.

The sample holds many counts of this clonotype. The chain is built from TRBV2 and TRBJ1-6; 7 bases match TRBD1. Per germline, CDR1 SNHLY and CDR2 FYNNEI. The junction had 6 bases not matched to a gene; V was cut back by 3 bases and J by 7 bases. The CDR3 runs 15 residues. CDR3 in DNA: TGTGCCAGCAGTGATCAGGGACAGTTCAATTCACCCCTCCACTTT. This codes for CASSDQGQFNSPLHF.

This clonotype was observed many times. The V gene is TRBV5-5, the J gene TRBJ2-1; D may be TRBD2 (5 bases). With 0 bases removed from V and 6 bases from J, the gap between germline ends came to 10 bases. Germline CDR1 and CDR2: SGHKS and YYEKEE (reference sequence). The CDR3 has 14 residues. The CDR3 DNA sequence: TGTGCCAGCAGCTTGGTTGAACGGGGCAATGAGCAGTTCTTC. Translating it yields CASSLVERGNEQFF.

This clonotype was seen repeatedly, ten times or more. V gene TRBV12-3 or TRBV12-4 combines with J gene TRBJ2-3, with D possibly TRBD2 on 5 matching bases. Trimming took off 3 bases at V and 5 bases at J, with 15 bases between the two ends. The CDR3 runs 15 residues. CDR3 nucleotides: TGTGCCAGCAGTTTGGCGCGGGCAGCGAGAGATACGCAGTATTTT. This translates into CASSLARAARDTQYF.

Comment on this clonotype: Germline is not matched at one junction end, which may reflect a read error. The V gene is TRBV12-3 or TRBV12-4, the J gene TRBJ1-5; D ambiguous. The CDR3 length is 14 residues. CDR3 protein: CASRITALGQPQNF. The CDR3 DNA is TGTGCCAGCAGGATAACAGCGTTGGGTCAGCCCCAGAATTTT.

At least ten counts were recorded for this clonotype. This chain uses TRBV20-1 with TRBJ2-3, with TRBD2 matching over 10 bases. J gave up 4 bases and V 1 base, and 5 bases lay outside the gene matches. CDR1 DFQATT and CDR2 SNEGSKA come from the germline V gene (reference sequence). This CDR3 has 15 residues. The CDR3 DNA reads as TGCAGTGCTAGAGTGCCTAGCGGGGGACCAGATACGCAGTATTTT. It translates to CSARVPSGGPDTQYF.

As for this clonotype: With a much larger clone just one base away, this may be a read error. The chain recombines TRBV12-3 or TRBV12-4 with TRBJ1-1, with D possibly TRBD1 on 6 matching bases. Trimming removed 6 bases from V and 3 bases from J, with 14 bases in between. CDR3 length equals 14 residues. The chain's CDR3 is CASSPTGKDTEAFF. The CDR3 DNA sequence: TGTGCCAGCAGCCCAACAGGGAAAGACACTGAAGCTTTCTTT.

Many counts were recorded for this clonotype. Here the CDR3 DNA reads TGTGCCAGCAGTTACGACACTGAAGCTTTCTTT. Protein sequence: CASSYDTEAFF. V is TRBV6-6 and J is TRBJ1-1; D uncertain. V lost 2 bases, J lost 3 bases, and 1 base lay in between. The germline V gene encodes CDR1 MNHNY and CDR2 SVGAGI (reference sequence). This CDR3 has 11 residues.

This clonotype was counted at least ten times. This chain joins TRBV5-1 and TRBJ2-3, with TRBD2 matching 12 bases. V was pared by 3 bases and J by 2 bases, with 4 bases of the junction left unmatched. Germline values: CDR1 SGHRS, CDR2 YFSETQ. The CDR3 covers 16 residues. CDR3 in amino acids: CASSYLAGGNTDTQYF. CDR3 nucleotides: TGCGCCAGCAGCTATCTAGCGGGGGGGAACACAGATACGCAGTATTTT.

This clonotype was seen ten or more times. This chain connects TRBV5-1 to TRBJ2-7, with D perhaps given as TRBD1 or TRBD2 (6 bases each). Germline V gives CDR1 SGHRS, CDR2 YFSETQ. V was clipped by 1 base and J by 6 bases, with 14 bases between them. The CDR3 loop spans 14 amino acids. This CDR3 is CASSLSSGGGEQYF. CDR3 nucleotides: TGCGCCAGCAGCTTGTCCAGCGGAGGGGGCGAGCAGTACTTC.

V and J are TRBV19 and TRBJ2-6; possible D gene TRBD1, 5 bases. V lost 4 bases, J lost 1 base, and 14 bases lay in between. Looked up from germline, CDR1 is LNHDA and CDR2 is SQIVND (reference sequence). The CDR3 is made up of 17 amino acids. The DNA for the CDR3 is TGTGCCAGTAGTAAGCAGGGTTTAGGGTCTGGGGCCAACGTCCTGACTTTC. Translated: CASSKQGLGSGANVLTF.

This clonotype was found many times. The chain is built from TRBV20-1 and TRBJ1-4; D not resolved. This CDR3 is 12 amino acids long. V was trimmed by 3 bases and J by 5 bases, leaving 7 bases between them. Germline CDR1 reads DFQATT; CDR2 reads SNEGSKA (reference sequence). Here the CDR3 reads CSASLRNEKLFF. As DNA, the CDR3 is TGCAGTGCTAGTCTTCGGAATGAAAAACTGTTTTTT.